One sample yielded the 22 T cell receptor beta chains listed below, sequenced in a study of response to subunit inactivated influenza vaccine (dated by TCRdb to 2017 to 2018). Library preparation was by RT-PCR. Instrument used: Illumina HiSeq 2500. Through fastp at Q25 and MiXCR, TCRdb rebuilt clones from the public reads, retaining in-frame beta chains. Every entry covers one CDR3 protein and lists the most common genes and DNA from its rows. The sample table lists about 620,000 distinct CDR3 sequences, 10% to 12% of them with a count of one. The top ten constitute roughly 11% of the sample. This same sample was also part of a study on T cells expressing NK-cell markers. The other study reports the following: TCR beta cDNA libraries were prepared using 5'RACE template switching, which introduced a universal primer site and unique molecular identifiers.

The input for sequencing was PBMCs from blood, taken on the day of vaccination. The receptors derive from a man aged 45 to 65 who received an inactivated influenza vaccine. Donor details come from another sample of the same person, matched by shared clones.

This clonotype has just a few counts. The genes are TRBV6-2 or TRBV6-3 and TRBJ2-1, with 8 bases aligning to TRBD1. The V gene's germline CDR1 is MNHEY and CDR2 SVGEGT. This CDR3 is 15 amino acids long. V dropped 7 bases and J dropped 7; count of bases not matched to a gene: 12. The CDR3 here is CASTSRGLGLNEQFF. For the CDR3, the DNA is TGTGCCAGCACCTCCAGGGGGCTCGGTCTAAATGAGCAGTTCTTC.

The chain joins TRBV20-1 to TRBJ2-3; unclear D gene. The V end was cut by 0 bases, the J end by 8 bases, with 18 bases between. Germline lookup yields CDR1 DFQATT and CDR2 SNEGSKA (reference sequence). The CDR3 is 15 amino acids. The CDR3 loop reads CSARDAGRGRPTQYF. The CDR3 DNA reads as TGCAGTGCTAGAGACGCTGGTAGAGGTCGTCCTACGCAGTATTTT.

This clonotype was seen a few times. CDR3 amino acids: CASSLEVLPGRGEQFF. As DNA, the CDR3 is TGTGCCAGCAGCTTAGAGGTACTACCCGGACGAGGTGAGCAGTTCTTC. The V gene is TRBV7-8, the J gene TRBJ2-1; no clear D. From germline, CDR1 is SGHVS and CDR2 FQNEAQ. This CDR3 region has 16 residues. V lost 1 base to trimming and J lost 9 bases, with 19 bases between them.

This clonotype appeared many times. The chain carries TRBV7-9 and TRBJ2-1; D is perhaps TRBD1 (6 bases). The germline CDR1 and CDR2 sequences are SEHNR and FQNEAQ (reference sequence). The CDR3 covers 13 residues. Trimming removed 1 base at V and 8 bases at J, with 9 bases between. CDR3 nucleotide sequence: TGTGCCAGCAGCTTAGTGGGGGCCCATGAGCAGTTCTTC. Encoded protein: CASSLVGAHEQFF.

The V call is TRBV28, the J call TRBJ2-5; D is ambiguous. The CDR3 covers 14 residues. V gave up 7 bases and J gave up 5 bases, with 17 bases separating them. Germline lookup yields CDR1 MDHEN and CDR2 SYDVKM. CDR3 loop: CASKLSRSGETQYF. DNA of the CDR3: TGTGCCAGCAAGCTCTCGCGGTCCGGGGAGACCCAGTACTTC.

The rearrangement uses TRBV20-1 and TRBJ2-5, with D possibly being TRBD2 (5 bases). CDR1 and CDR2 (germline): DFQATT, SNEGSKA (reference sequence). This CDR3 comprises 15 residues. Trimming pared 0 bases from V and 7 bases from J, leaving 18 bases between. The CDR3 loop reads CSARDPQATAGTQYF. In DNA, the CDR3 is TGCAGTGCTAGAGATCCCCAGGCCACCGCGGGGACCCAGTACTTC.

This clonotype occurred a few times. DNA for the CDR3: TGTGCCAGCAGTAAGTCCTCCCATCGGTCAGATACGCAGTATTTT. Its protein product is CASSKSSHRSDTQYF. This chain uses TRBV28 with TRBJ2-3; no reliable D call. The length of the CDR3 is 15 residues. The V end was cut by 5 bases, the J end by 4 bases, with 16 bases between. Germline V gene sequence: CDR1 MDHEN, CDR2 SYDVKM.

The chain carries TRBV7-9 and TRBJ1-1; the match to TRBD1 covers 7 bases. V gave up 7 bases and J gave up 3 bases; unmatched junction bases: 5. Germline assignment: CDR1 SEHNR and CDR2 FQNEAQ (reference sequence). The CDR3 covers 13 residues. Written as DNA, the CDR3 is TGTGCCAGCACCCAGGGGGTCCACACTGAAGCTTTCTTT. Amino acids: CASTQGVHTEAFF.

The chain couples TRBV5-1 to TRBJ2-7; maybe TRBD2 (6 bases). The CDR3 covers 15 residues. The germline V gene has CDR1 SGHRS and CDR2 YFSETQ. V was trimmed by 0 bases and J by 5 bases, leaving 15 bases between them. CDR3 loop: CASSLVSGPGDEQYF. The CDR3 DNA is TGCGCCAGCAGCTTGGTTTCGGGTCCGGGGGACGAGCAGTACTTC. The variable domain in full, with the rest retrieved from reference TRBV5-1 and TRBJ2-7, is KAGVTQTPRYLIKTRGQQVTLSCSPISGHRSVSWYQQTPGQGLQFLFEYFSETQRNKGNFPGRFSGRQFSNSRSEMNVSTLELGDSALYLCASSLVSGPGDEQYFGPGTRLTVT.

The chain recombines TRBV5-6 with TRBJ1-6, with 9 bases that match TRBD1. V shed 0 bases, J shed 7 bases, and the junction held 5 bases outside the gene matches. Per germline, CDR1 SGHDT and CDR2 YYEEEE. This CDR3 spans 16 amino acids. The CDR3: CASSLVDRGRNSPLHF. Here the CDR3 DNA reads TGTGCCAGCAGCTTGGTGGACAGGGGCCGAAATTCACCCCTCCACTTT. Using reference TRBV5-6 and TRBJ1-6 for the parts outside the CDR3, the full variable domain is DAGVTQSPTHLIKTRGQQVTLRCSPKSGHDTVSWYQQALGQGPQFIFQYYEEEERQRGNFPDRFSGHQFPNYSSELNVNALLLGDSALYLCASSLVDRGRNSPLHFGNGTRLTVT.

V is TRBV6-1 and J is TRBJ2-7; tentative D call: TRBD2 (6 bases). Germline V CDR1 and CDR2: MNHNS, SASEGT. This CDR3 has 14 amino acids. V dropped 1 base and J dropped 3 bases, with 10 bases sitting between them. The CDR3: CASSEVGGIYEQYF. The CDR3 DNA reads as TGTGCCAGCAGTGAAGTTGGCGGGATCTACGAGCAGTACTTC.

The chain has TRBV12-3 or TRBV12-4 and TRBJ2-5, with TRBD1 matching over 9 bases. V shed 5 bases, J shed 5 bases, and the junction held 6 bases outside the gene matches. The CDR3 spans 14 residues. CDR3 sequence (DNA): TGTGCCAGCAGTGCGACAGGGGGGCCGGAGACCCAGTACTTC. Its protein is CASSATGGPETQYF.

This clonotype was counted ten times or more. The gene calls are TRBV29-1 and TRBJ2-7, with unresolved D. V lost 4 bases to trimming and J lost 4 bases, with 5 bases between them. The CDR3 has 10 amino acids. CDR1 is SQVTM and CDR2 is ANQGSEA in the germline V gene. The chain's CDR3 is CSVATYEQYF. In DNA form, the CDR3 reads TGCAGCGTTGCGACTTACGAGCAGTACTTC.

This clonotype was observed a handful of times. The chain employs TRBV12-3 or TRBV12-4 and TRBJ2-1; D remains unclear. The ends were cut back, 3 bases at V and 7 bases at J, with 13 bases in the middle. This CDR3 has 14 residues. This CDR3 is CASSFADSWNEQFF. DNA for the CDR3: TGTGCCAGCAGTTTCGCAGACTCCTGGAATGAGCAGTTCTTC.

This rearrangement joins TRBV6-2 or TRBV6-3 to TRBJ1-2; possibly TRBD1 for D (6 bases). CDR1 and CDR2 from the germline V gene are MNHEY and SVGEGT. The ends were cut back, 5 bases at V and 2 bases at J, with 18 bases in the middle. This CDR3 is 16 amino acids long. CDR3 coding DNA: TGTGCCAGCAGTCCCCTCCGGACAGCCGTCAACTATGGCTACACCTTC. Translated, it gives CASSPLRTAVNYGYTF.

The rearrangement links TRBV5-6 to TRBJ2-2, with TRBD1 matching 11 bases. This CDR3 has 16 amino acids. V shed 2 bases and J 4 bases; nucleotides not matched to a gene: 4. Germline values: CDR1 SGHDT, CDR2 YYEEEE. In nucleotides, the CDR3 is TGTGCCAGCAGCTTTGGACAGGGGGCAAGCACCGGGGAGCTGTTTTTT. As protein: CASSFGQGASTGELFF.

This clonotype has at least ten counts. This chain links TRBV5-1 with TRBJ2-1; maybe TRBD1 (5 bases). This CDR3 comprises 14 residues. CDR1 is SGHRS, CDR2 YFSETQ, per germline. Trimming took 0 bases from V and 8 from J, leaving 12 bases between them. CDR3 sequence: CASSLGQGIDEQFF. DNA of the CDR3: TGCGCCAGCAGCTTGGGTCAGGGTATTGATGAGCAGTTCTTC.

The chain is built from TRBV5-1 and TRBJ2-5, with 13 positions matching TRBD2. The junction had 9 bases not matched to a gene; V was cut back by 9 bases and J by 1 base. Germline CDR1 reads SGHRS; CDR2 reads YFSETQ. The CDR3 loop spans 16 amino acids. The chain's CDR3 is CATQATSGGPQETQYF. In DNA, the CDR3 is TGCGCCACCCAAGCGACTAGCGGGGGGCCCCAAGAGACCCAGTACTTC.

This sequence joins TRBV3-1 and TRBJ1-1; the D gene is possibly TRBD1 (6 bases). Trimming took 0 bases from V and 4 from J, leaving 18 bases between them. Germline CDR1 and CDR2: LGHDT and YNNKEL (reference sequence). CDR3 length: 17 amino acids. The CDR3 loop is CASSQEGTPKGSTEAFF. CDR3 bases: TGTGCCAGCAGCCAAGAAGGGACACCCAAGGGAAGCACTGAAGCTTTCTTT.

Only a few counts were recorded for this clonotype. V usage is TRBV14 and J usage is TRBJ2-5; D possibly corresponds to TRBD2 (6 bases). The CDR3 has 14 amino acids. V was pared by 1 base and J by 5 bases, with 11 bases between. The germline gives CDR1 SGHDN, CDR2 FVKESK. CDR3 in DNA: TGTGCCAGCAGCCAAGTAGCGGACGTGGAGACCCAGTACTTC. Its protein product is CASSQVADVETQYF.

This clonotype has more than one count but fewer than ten. V is TRBV28 and J is TRBJ2-1, with 8 nucleotides matching TRBD1. This CDR3 spans 18 amino acids. Germline V gene data show CDR1 as MDHEN and CDR2 as SYDVKM. Trimming at V came to 1 base and at J to 0 bases, leaving 8 bases not matched to a gene. The CDR3 coding sequence is TGTGCCAGCAGTTTATCTGGGACAGGTGTTCGCTCCTACAATGAGCAGTTCTTC. Residues: CASSLSGTGVRSYNEQFF.

The chain combines TRBV2 with TRBJ2-7; 7 bases align to TRBD2. The CDR3 is made up of 14 amino acids. The V segment lost 8 bases and the J segment 0 bases; nucleotides outside the gene matches: 7. From germline, CDR1 is SNHLY and CDR2 FYNNEI. CDR3 amino acids: CASSYRLASYEQYF. For the CDR3, the DNA is TGTGCCAGCTCATACAGACTAGCCTCCTACGAGCAGTACTTC.